What follows are 8 T cell receptor beta chains derived from one specimen sequenced in a study of beta chain features in type 1 diabetes. The authors reverse transcribed all of the isolated RNA, so sequencing captured expressed TCRB transcripts. Generated by immunoSEQ multiplex PCR, the TCRdb table keeps only in-frame clones and is missing some. The data hold 900,000 or so clones, with about a sixth observed a single time. The sequenced material came from naive CD4+ T cells from blood. Receptors were obtained from a young woman in good health.

In its sample, this clone was seen a few times. The chain links TRBV7-3 to TRBJ2-5; TRBD2 matches 8 bases. Germline assignment: CDR1 SGHTA and CDR2 FQGTGA. V shed 2 bases, J shed 5 bases, and the junction held 4 bases outside the gene matches. This CDR3 is built from 14 residues. For the CDR3, the DNA is TGTGCCAGCAGCTTAGTTGGCGGGAGGGAGACCCAGTACTTC. Protein: CASSLVGGRETQYF. Complete variable domain (other parts from reference TRBV7-3 and TRBJ2-5): GAGVSQTPSNKVTEKGKYVELRCDPISGHTALYWYRQSLGQGPEFLIYFQGTGAADDSGLPNDRFFAVRPEGSVSTLKIQRTERGDSAVYLCASSLVGGRETQYFGPGTRLLVL.

This clone was seen a handful of times. V is TRBV7-9 and J is TRBJ2-7; the D gene could be TRBD1 or TRBD2 (5 bases each). The CDR3 runs 14 residues. V lost 5 bases and J 1 base, leaving 12 bases between the germline ends. Germline V gene sequence: CDR1 SEHNR, CDR2 FQNEAQ (reference sequence). Written as DNA, the CDR3 is TGTGCCAGCAGCCTCTTGGGGGAGTCCTACGAGCAGTACTTC. Residues: CASSLLGESYEQYF.

This clone was detected a few times. This sample also contains other DNA sequences that code for the same CDR3. This chain uses TRBV19 with TRBJ1-3; D unresolved. The CDR3 runs 15 residues. Trimming removed 3 bases at V and 0 bases at J, with 9 bases between. Looked up from germline, CDR1 is LNHDA and CDR2 is SQIVND (reference sequence). CDR3 DNA sequence: TGTGCCAGTAGTATCCGGAGGAGCTCTGGAAACACCATATATTTT. Its translation is CASSIRRSSGNTIYF.

The chain carries TRBV29-1 and TRBJ2-7, with D perhaps assigned TRBD1 or TRBD2 (7 bases each). The CDR3 totals 23 residues. Germline V CDR1 and CDR2: SQVTM, ANQGSEA. V was trimmed by 4 bases and J by 2 bases, leaving 42 bases between them. CDR3 loop: CSVVQEASAPGQLKRDIPYEQYF. The CDR3 region has the DNA TGCAGCGTTGTCCAGGAGGCGTCGGCACCGGGACAGCTAAAGCGGGACATCCCCTACGAGCAGTACTTC.

The V and J genes are TRBV4-2 and TRBJ2-2, with D hard to call. This CDR3 has 14 residues. Deletions cut 1 base from V and 9 bases from J, with 12 bases between. Germline V gives CDR1 LGHNA, CDR2 YNFKEQ. CDR3 coding DNA: TGTGCCAGCAGCCAAGTATTCGGGTCCCGGGAGCTGTTTTTT. Its protein product is CASSQVFGSRELFF.

This sequence joins TRBV6-1 and TRBJ2-1; D uncertain. This CDR3 spans 12 amino acids. The V gene lost 2 bases and the J gene lost 7 bases, with 6 bases spanning the gap. Looked up from germline, CDR1 is MNHNS and CDR2 is SASEGT. The CDR3 DNA sequence: TGTGCCAGCAGTGAATTTAGGAATGAGCAGTTCTTC. Protein sequence: CASSEFRNEQFF.

V and J are TRBV14 and TRBJ2-5; possible D gene TRBD1, 6 bases. CDR3 length: 18 residues. V shed 6 bases and J shed 7 bases, with 30 bases lying between them. Germline V CDR1 and CDR2: SGHDN, FVKESK. CDR3 region: CASSRLPGHQQTWGTQYF. The CDR3 DNA reads TGTGCCAGCAGTCGCCTTCCGGGACATCAGCAGACCTGGGGGACCCAGTACTTC.

This clone was seen only a few times. The chain recombines TRBV28 with TRBJ1-1; 8 bases line up with TRBD1. Germline values: CDR1 MDHEN, CDR2 SYDVKM. The CDR3 length is 15 residues. After removal of 4 bases from V and 0 bases from J, the junction contained 4 bases not matched to a gene. The CDR3 DNA follows: TGTGCCAGCAGTTACGGGGACAGGCTGAACACTGAAGCTTTCTTT. Amino acids: CASSYGDRLNTEAFF.